This T cell receptor (beta chain) was recovered during a study of ipilimumab plus nivolumab after autologous stem cell transplantation. Study context: The DLBCL group included primary refractory and relapsed cases.

Patients got ipilimumab 1 mg/kg beginning 14 to 28 days post-transplant. Through week 26, nivolumab 3 mg/kg IV was given weeks 1, 4, 7, 10, then biweekly. On this clone itself: Antigen specificity is unknown.

Data came from immunoSEQ multiplex PCR; TCRdb stores just in-frame clones and leaves some out. The profile shows about 18,000 clones, around four fifths of them singletons. J lost 1 base, V lost 3 bases, and 8 bases had no gene match. Germline V gene data show CDR1 as KGHSH and CDR2 as LQKENI. This CDR3 spans 16 amino acids. Overall study results and limits: Authors suggest TCR repertoire, Treg phenotype and gut microbiota support further study.

This specimen consisted of PBMCs, obtained in a trial of ipilimumab plus nivolumab as post-transplant consolidation. The sequence was collected from a male donor with diffuse large B-cell lymphoma. The chain joins TRBV18 to TRBJ2-5; 7 nucleotides align to TRBD2. CDR3 coding DNA: TGTGCCAGCTCACCGTGGGGGGGGTCACTCCAAGAGACCCAGTACTTC. Translating it yields CASSPWGGSLQETQYF.